The 24 T cell receptor beta chains given below trace back to one sample, sequenced in a study of regulatory T cells in long-lasting Graves disease (dated by TCRdb to the early 2020s). Library method: multiplex PCR. Instrument on record: Illumina HiSeq 4000. TCR beta libraries were built with iRepertoire HTBI primers and Arm-PCR amplification of CDR3 regions. The public sequencing data were trimmed at Q25 with fastp and processed into clonotypes with MiXCR by TCRdb, which kept only in-frame beta chains. Each CDR3 protein appears once, grouped with its most common genes and DNA. For this sample the table gives under 500,000 distinct CDR3 sequences, of which less than 25% were detected only once. The leading ten clones occupy roughly 20% of the sample. Per the publication, the time point label means: persistent/refractory GD, antithyroid drugs over 5 years with positive TRAb. RNA was extracted from PBMCs in TRIzol for both TCR sequencing and RNA sequencing.

Sequenced material: peripheral blood mononuclear cells (PBMCs), taken when the disease was refractory, from a patient treated with antithyroid drugs. The receptor set was obtained from a female donor with Graves disease.

The J gene is TRBJ1-3, the V gene TRBV30, with 9 bases that match TRBD1. CDR1 and CDR2 from the germline V gene are GTSNPN and SVGIG (reference sequence). CDR3 length: 13 amino acids. V shed 2 bases and J 7 bases; nucleotides not matched to a gene: 3. The CDR3 here is CAWSSTGGNTIYF. The CDR3 bases are TGTGCCTGGAGTTCGACAGGGGGTAACACCATATATTTT. Full variable domain (missing parts from reference TRBV30 and TRBJ1-3): SQTIHQWPATLVQPVGSPLSLECTVEGTSNPNLYWYRQAAGRGLQLLFYSVGIGQISSEVPQNLSASRPQDRQFILSSKKLLLSDSGFYLCAWSSTGGNTIYFGEGSWLTVV.

This clonotype has a count of ten or more. The chain combines TRBV11-3 with TRBJ2-7; 8 bases align to TRBD1. CDR3 length: 13 amino acids. V was pared by 0 bases and J by 7 bases, with 2 bases of the junction left unmatched. Germline values: CDR1 SGHNT, CDR2 YENEEA. The CDR3 DNA is TGTGCCAGCAGCTTAGACACAGGGGGAGAGCAGTACTTC. This encodes CASSLDTGGEQYF.

This clonotype was seen more than once but under ten times. This rearrangement joins TRBV5-1 to TRBJ1-1, with a possible D match to TRBD1 (5 bases). Germline V CDR1 and CDR2: SGHRS, YFSETQ. The CDR3 runs 14 residues. The ends were cut back, 6 bases at V and 5 bases at J, with 17 bases in the middle. The CDR3 DNA reads TGCGCCAGCATCGAGGCATTTGGGGGAACTGAAGCTTTCTTT. Its translation: CASIEAFGGTEAFF.

The chain is built from TRBV20-1 and TRBJ2-3; the match to TRBD2 covers 16 bases. V lost 4 bases, J lost 2 bases, and 3 bases stayed unmatched. Germline CDR1 and CDR2: DFQATT and SNEGSKA (reference sequence). The CDR3 runs to 16 residues. DNA of the CDR3: TGCAGTGCTACGGGACTAGCGGGAGGGAACACAGATACGCAGTATTTT. Translation: CSATGLAGGNTDTQYF.

This clonotype was seen at least ten times. This chain links TRBV12-3 or TRBV12-4 with TRBJ1-1; 8 nucleotides match TRBD1. CDR3 length equals 15 residues. V was pared by 6 bases and J by 4 bases, with 10 bases of the junction left unmatched. In nucleotides, the CDR3 is TGTGCCAGCAGGAATGGACAGGGAGGTGCCACTGAAGCTTTCTTT. Protein sequence: CASRNGQGGATEAFF.

This clonotype occurred many times. The chain carries TRBV27 and TRBJ1-2; TRBD1 matches at 7 bases. This CDR3 has 14 amino acids. Losses at the gene ends were 5 bases for V and 9 bases for J; bases not matched to a gene: 12. Per germline, CDR1 MNHEY and CDR2 SMNVEV (reference sequence). CDR3 nucleotide sequence: TGTGCCAGCAGTCCTTCACTTCAGGGGGTCAGCTACACCTTC. This translates into CASSPSLQGVSYTF.

This clonotype occurred a few times. The CDR3, as DNA: TGCGCCAGCAGCTCCCAAAGTCAGGGAGGATTAGCCAAAAACATTCAGTACTTC. Translation: CASSSQSQGGLAKNIQYF. The chain employs TRBV5-1 and TRBJ2-4; D may be TRBD2 (6 bases). The CDR3 covers 18 residues. In germline, CDR1 is SGHRS, CDR2 YFSETQ. The V gene lost 3 bases and the J gene lost 0 bases, with 19 bases spanning the gap.

Many counts were recorded for this clonotype. J is TRBJ2-5 and V is TRBV28, with 10 bases that match TRBD1. With 5 bases clipped from V and 5 bases from J, the junction kept 8 bases outside the gene matches. There are 15 residues in the CDR3. Germline V gene sequence: CDR1 MDHEN, CDR2 SYDVKM. The DNA of the CDR3 is TGTGCCAGCAGTCAAGGGACAGGGGCAAGGGAGACCCAGTACTTC. As protein: CASSQGTGARETQYF.

Worth noting for this clonotype: A much larger clone sits a single nucleotide away, making a read error possible. This chain joins TRBV2 and TRBJ2-2; no clear D. The CDR3 is 14 amino acids. Germline lookup yields CDR1 SNHLY and CDR2 FYNNEI. The V end lost 6 bases, the J end lost 5 bases, and 13 bases lay between the germline ends. The CDR3 loop is CASSDGRGTGELFF. The CDR3 bases are TGTGCCAGCAGCGACGGCCGCGGAACCGGGGAGCTGTTTTTT.

This clonotype was observed at least ten times. The genes are TRBV7-2 and TRBJ2-7, with 11 bases aligning to TRBD2. CDR1 is SGHTA and CDR2 is FQGNSA in the germline V gene. The CDR3 totals 15 residues. V was clipped by 4 bases and J by 0 bases; unmatched bases: 2. The CDR3 region is CASSSTSGASYEQYF. CDR3 nucleotides: TGTGCCAGCAGCTCGACTAGCGGGGCCTCCTACGAGCAGTACTTC.

This clonotype appeared a few times. The V gene is TRBV5-1, the J gene TRBJ1-1; the D gene is possibly TRBD1 (5 bases). Trimming took 5 bases from V and 11 from J, leaving 16 bases between them. Germline loops: CDR1 SGHRS, CDR2 YFSETQ. The CDR3 sequence is 12 residues long. This CDR3 is CASRLRDGEAFF. In DNA form, the CDR3 reads TGCGCCAGCAGACTCCGGGACGGTGAGGCTTTCTTT. Using reference TRBV5-1 and TRBJ1-1 for the parts outside the CDR3, the full variable domain is KAGVTQTPRYLIKTRGQQVTLSCSPISGHRSVSWYQQTPGQGLQFLFEYFSETQRNKGNFPGRFSGRQFSNSRSEMNVSTLELGDSALYLCASRLRDGEAFFGQGTRLTVV.

The V gene is TRBV20-1, the J gene TRBJ1-2, with TRBD1 as a possible D gene (5 bases). V lost 5 bases to trimming and J lost 4 bases, with 17 bases between them. CDR1 and CDR2 (germline): DFQATT, SNEGSKA (reference sequence). The CDR3 extends over 14 amino acids. This CDR3 is CSADSPSGAYGYTF. The CDR3 coding sequence is TGCAGTGCTGACAGCCCATCCGGCGCCTATGGCTACACCTTC.

The chain couples TRBV30 to TRBJ2-3; D unclear. This CDR3 region has 13 residues. The germline CDR1 and CDR2 sequences are GTSNPN and SVGIG (reference sequence). Trimming shortened V by 3 bases and J by 1 base, and 8 bases separated the two germline ends. The chain's CDR3 is CAWRGFGTDTQYF. In DNA form, the CDR3 reads TGTGCCTGGAGGGGGTTCGGCACAGATACGCAGTATTTT.

In its sample, this clonotype was seen many times. The J gene is TRBJ2-5, the V gene TRBV12-5; D possibly uses TRBD1 or TRBD2 (5 bases each). This CDR3 spans 13 amino acids. V lost 8 bases and J 7 bases, leaving 17 bases between the germline ends. Germline V CDR1 and CDR2: LGHNT, FRNRAP. The CDR3 DNA reads as TGTGCTAGTAAATTGGGGGTCACGGGGACCCAGTACTTC. Amino acid sequence: CASKLGVTGTQYF.

As regards this clonotype: A read error is possible here, since a much larger clone lies one base away. The chain carries TRBV7-2 and TRBJ2-5; D uncertain. Germline assignment: CDR1 SGHTA and CDR2 FQGNSA. The CDR3 totals 15 residues. V lost 3 bases, J lost 5 bases, and 16 bases lay in between. CDR3 in amino acids: CASSLITGSNETQYF. The CDR3 nucleotides read TGTGCCAGCAGCTTGATTACCGGTAGTAACGAGACCCAGTACTTC. Filled out from reference TRBV7-2 and TRBJ2-5, the complete variable domain reads GAGVSQSPSNKVTEKGKDVELRCDPISGHTALYWYRQSLGQGLEFLIYFQGNSAPDKSGLPSDRFSAERTGGSVSTLTIQRTQQEDSAVYLCASSLITGSNETQYFGPGTRLLVL.

This clonotype came up many times. The V and J genes are TRBV7-2 and TRBJ1-4; D is uncertain. The CDR3 covers 15 residues. Per germline, CDR1 SGHTA and CDR2 FQGNSA. V lost 0 bases and J lost 0, with 5 bases in between. The chain's CDR3 is CASSLARTTNEKLFF. The CDR3 region has the DNA TGTGCCAGCAGCTTAGCTCGTACAACTAATGAAAAACTGTTTTTT. Full variable domain (outside the CDR3, taken from reference TRBV7-2 and TRBJ1-4): GAGVSQSPSNKVTEKGKDVELRCDPISGHTALYWYRQSLGQGLEFLIYFQGNSAPDKSGLPSDRFSAERTGGSVSTLTIQRTQQEDSAVYLCASSLARTTNEKLFFGSGTQLSVL.

To note about this clonotype: Given a much more abundant clone one base away, this may be a read error. The V call is TRBV6-2 or TRBV6-3, the J call TRBJ2-7; TRBD2 is a possible D gene (5 bases). The germline CDR1 and CDR2 sequences are MNHEY and SVGEGT. This CDR3 is built from 17 residues. Deletions cut 2 bases from V and 4 bases from J, with 21 bases between. CDR3 nucleotides: TGTGCCAGCAGTTACGGGCTCGGAGCGTCTGAGCGGTACGAGCAGTACTTC. Translating it yields CASSYGLGASERYEQYF.

This clonotype was seen at least ten times. The V call is TRBV20-1, the J call TRBJ2-7, with 8 bases identical to TRBD2. Germline V gene data show CDR1 as DFQATT and CDR2 as SNEGSKA (reference sequence). V lost 3 bases, J lost 2 bases, and 6 bases stayed unmatched. There are 14 residues in the CDR3. CDR3 nucleotide sequence: TGCAGTGCTAGGACGGGACTAGGGACCTACGAGCAGTACTTC. Its protein product is CSARTGLGTYEQYF.

The table lists this clonotype with many counts. This chain joins TRBV20-1 and TRBJ2-7; D remains unclear. Germline CDR1 is DFQATT and CDR2 is SNEGSKA (reference sequence). V lost 2 bases to trimming and J lost 1 base, with 9 bases between them. CDR3 length: 13 residues. The CDR3 DNA sequence: TGCAGTGCTAGAAGAACCTCATCCTACGAGCAGTACTTC. Its protein product is CSARRTSSYEQYF.

This clonotype appeared a few times. The chain combines TRBV7-2 with TRBJ2-7; D not certain. V lost 2 bases, J lost 1 base, and 15 bases lay in between. This CDR3 is built from 16 residues. Germline CDR1 is SGHTA and CDR2 is FQGNSA. For the CDR3, the DNA is TGTGCCAGCAGCTTAACCACACCCAGTAGGTCCTACGAGCAGTACTTC. This translates into CASSLTTPSRSYEQYF. Supplemented by reference TRBV7-2 and TRBJ2-7, the full variable domain reads GAGVSQSPSNKVTEKGKDVELRCDPISGHTALYWYRQSLGQGLEFLIYFQGNSAPDKSGLPSDRFSAERTGGSVSTLTIQRTQQEDSAVYLCASSLTTPSRSYEQYFGPGTRLTVT.

This clonotype was seen ten or more times. The genes are TRBV12-3 or TRBV12-4 and TRBJ2-7; tentatively, D is TRBD1 (6 bases). The CDR3 runs 14 residues. V lost 4 bases to trimming and J lost 4 bases, with 14 bases between them. The DNA for the CDR3 is TGTGCCAGCAGTTATAGGGGGATAAGGTACGAGCAGTACTTC. Translated: CASSYRGIRYEQYF.

The chain has TRBV24-1 and TRBJ2-7; TRBD1 agrees at 8 bases. V shed 1 base, J shed 2 bases, and the junction held 3 bases outside the gene matches. The length of the CDR3 is 15 residues. Looked up from germline, CDR1 is KGHDR and CDR2 is SFDVKD. CDR3 loop: CATSDFWDRPYEQYF. CDR3 nucleotide sequence: TGTGCCACCAGTGATTTTTGGGACAGGCCCTACGAGCAGTACTTC.

The chain recombines TRBV5-1 with TRBJ2-7, with 11 bases aligning to TRBD2. With 0 bases clipped from V and 3 bases from J, the junction kept 8 bases outside the gene matches. The CDR3 sequence is 17 residues long. Per the germline V gene, CDR1 is SGHRS and CDR2 is YFSETQ. CDR3 sequence reads: CASSLVGTSGQFYEQYF. The CDR3 DNA follows: TGCGCCAGCAGCTTGGTTGGGACTAGCGGACAATTCTACGAGCAGTACTTC.

This clonotype turned up a few times. This chain uses TRBV6-9 with TRBJ1-5; weak D call: TRBD1 (5 bases). This CDR3 contains 15 residues. Germline CDR1 MNHGY, CDR2 SVAAGI. V lost 3 bases, J lost 2 bases, and 11 bases lay in between. The CDR3 DNA sequence: TGTGCCAGCAGTTACTCCGACAGCCGCAATCAGCCCCAGCATTTT. Residues: CASSYSDSRNQPQHF.